Described below is a single T cell receptor (beta chain) sequence and its context. Its antigen has not been determined. Within one base of it there is no much larger clone, and no base qualities were kept. To demonstrate the VDJtools post-analysis software, TCR beta repertoires were profiled from the peripheral blood of about 13 young patients with multiple sclerosis. The multiple sclerosis patients were children and adolescents between about 6 and 15 years of age. Libraries came from PCR. Instrument on record: Illumina HiSeq 2500. To reduce PCR and sequencing biases, unique molecular identifiers were incorporated into the TCR beta cDNA libraries. Per 1 to 10 million input T cells, some 500,000 cDNA molecules were obtained, such that each molecule approximated one T cell. The patient libraries were prepared and sequenced with the same protocol used for the earlier healthy control dataset. Samples belonging to the same batch were prepared together, multiplexed and sequenced on a shared HiSeq lane. The original pipeline was this. MIGEC was used to process the raw barcoded reads, and molecular identifier groups with only a single read were discarded before consensus assembly and CDR3 extraction. Clonotype tables were post-analysed with VDJtools, and diversity was normalized by down-sampling all datasets to the smallest sample size. To correct batch-related cross-sample contamination, repertoire overlap clustering matched CDR3 amino acid sequences but not nucleotide sequences. TCRdb reprocessed the public reads (quality trimming at Q25 with fastp, clone calling with MiXCR) and kept in-frame beta chains. Rows matching on CDR3 protein sequence are summarized as one entry with the most common DNA and genes. The V and J calls here are based on TCRdb, not the publication. Across this sample there are fewer than 600,000 distinct CDR3 sequences, with roughly 45% seen only once. The leading ten clones occupy around 10% of the sample.

This entry belongs to a study of post-analysis software for immune sequencing data (dated by TCRdb to between 2015 and 2017). Broadly, across the study: Recorded disease courses included relapsing-remitting, secondary progressive and progressive-relapsing multiple sclerosis, with some patients lacking subtype annotation. A subset of samples was prepared in parallel using single-end sample barcoding, then pooled and co-amplified after Illumina adapter ligation. The patient repertoires were compared against approximately ten previously published healthy control repertoires obtained from donors aged about 6 to 26 years. Summary of the overall study and its limitations: Multiple sclerosis patients had significantly lower normalized Chao1 diversity than controls, a result that suggests substantial peripheral T-cell clonal expansion. When samples were clustered directly using the F measure, samples prepared in the same batch co-clustered strongly, which prompted a batch-effect correction. The control group was slightly older than the multiple sclerosis patient group.

What was sequenced was blood. The TCR comes from a girl aged 10 to 17 with multiple sclerosis.

The bases are TGTGCCAGCAGCCAAGAATCAGGAGAAGCTTTCTTT. The translation is CASSQESGEAFF. Recombination joined TRBV3-1 with TRBJ1-1; no D gene can be assigned with confidence. Taken from cysteine to phenylalanine, the CDR3 has 12 residues. Kept here is only the CDR3 DNA, which spans 36 bases and is read in frame from base 1. CDR1 is given as LGHDT and CDR2 as YNNKEL, both from the germline V gene (reference sequence). Between the V and J ends, shortened by 0 bases and 8 bases respectively, the junction contains 7 bases.